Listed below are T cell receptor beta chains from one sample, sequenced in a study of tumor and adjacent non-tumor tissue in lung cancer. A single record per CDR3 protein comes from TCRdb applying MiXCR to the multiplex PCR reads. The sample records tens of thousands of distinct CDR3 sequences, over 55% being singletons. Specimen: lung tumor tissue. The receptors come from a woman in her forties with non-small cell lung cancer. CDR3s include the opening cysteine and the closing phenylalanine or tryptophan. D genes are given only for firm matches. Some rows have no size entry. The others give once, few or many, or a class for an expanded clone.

DNA: TGTGCCAGCAGTGTCACATGGACTGGGGCTAACGTCCTGACTTTC
CDR3: CASSVTWTGANVLTF
J: TRBJ2-6
size: once
D: .
V: TRBV6-5

DNA: TGTACCAGCAGCTTAGAAACGGGAGGGCCGCGCAAGCAGTTCTTC
CDR3: CTSSLETGGPRKQFF
J: TRBJ2-1
size: .
D: TRBD2
V: TRBV11-2

DNA: TGTGTCAGCAGCCACCAACTAACGGGGGTAGGTTACGAGCAGTACTTC
CDR3: CVSSHQLTGVGYEQYF
J: TRBJ2-7
size: .
D: .
V: TRBV6-5

DNA: TGTGCCAGCAGCTTCGGACAGGCCCTTTTGGGCCTCCACTTT
CDR3: CASSFGQALLGLHF
J: TRBJ1-6
size: .
D: TRBD1
V: TRBV11-2

DNA: TGCGCCAGCACTCGTTGGGACGACGGGCAGTTCTTC
CDR3: CASTRWDDGQFF
J: TRBJ2-1
size: .
D: .
V: TRBV10-2

DNA: TGTGCCAACAGGAGGGGATTTGAGGGAAAACTGTTTTTT
CDR3: CANRRGFEGKLFF
J: TRBJ1-4
size: .
D: .
V: TRBV6-6

DNA: TGTCCCAGCAGGACAGGGGGGTCACCTCTCCACTTT
CDR3: CPSRTGGSPLHF
J: TRBJ1-6
size: .
D: TRBD1
V: TRBV6-1

DNA: TGTGCCAGCACTAGTAGCAGGGGGAAAAACATTCAGTACTTC
CDR3: CASTSSRGKNIQYF
J: TRBJ2-4
size: .
D: TRBD1
V: TRBV6-5

DNA: TGTGCCAGCAGTTTTGAGGAATATGGCTACACCTTC
CDR3: CASSFEEYGYTF
J: TRBJ1-2
size: .
D: .
V: TRBV6-6

DNA: TGCAGCGTTGGAGATGCCGGGAGGGCCTCCTACAATGATCAGTTCTTC
CDR3: CSVGDAGRASYNDQFF
J: TRBJ2-1
size: .
D: TRBD2
V: TRBV29-1

DNA: TGTGCCATCGGATCAGGGGGCGCGGACGCTGAAGTTTTCTTT
CDR3: CAIGSGGADAEVFF
J: TRBJ1-1
size: .
D: TRBD1
V: TRBV6-6

DNA: TGTGCCTGGAGCAGAGGGACTAGCGGTAACACCCGGGAGCTGTTTTTT
CDR3: CAWSRGTSGNTRELFF
J: TRBJ2-2
size: .
D: TRBD2
V: TRBV30

DNA: TGTGCTAGTAGCTTAGCCTCCCAGGGTAGCACAGATACGCGATATTTT
CDR3: CASSLASQGSTDTRYF
J: TRBJ2-3
size: .
D: .
V: TRBV11-2

DNA: TGTGCCACCAGTGATTCCGTCCCCAGCTCCTACAATGAGCAGTTCTTC
CDR3: CATSDSVPSSYNEQFF
J: TRBJ2-1
size: few
D: .
V: TRBV24-1

DNA: TGTACCGGCAGTTACCTAGGTAACACTGAAGCTTTCTTT
CDR3: CTGSYLGNTEAFF
J: TRBJ1-1
size: .
D: .
V: TRBV6-5

DNA: TGTGTCAGCAGTGAAAGGCCGGGACTAGCGGGAGGGATGGATACGCAGTATTTT
CDR3: CVSSERPGLAGGMDTQYF
J: TRBJ2-3
size: .
D: TRBD2
V: TRBV2

DNA: TGTGCCAGCAGCCCCAGGGATAGGGTTACCGTTGGCTACACCTTC
CDR3: CASSPRDRVTVGYTF
J: TRBJ1-2
size: .
D: .
V: TRBV6-6

DNA: TGTGCCAGCAGCTCGAATTTGGAGACTCAGGAGACCCAGTACTTC
CDR3: CASSSNLETQETQYF
J: TRBJ2-5
size: once
D: .
V: TRBV11-1

DNA: TGTGCCAGCAGTCCGGGATGGAAGTTAGCCAAAAACATTCAGTACTTC
CDR3: CASSPGWKLAKNIQYF
J: TRBJ2-4
size: .
D: .
V: TRBV11-2

DNA: TGCGCCAGCAGCTTCGGGCTAGCGGGTTCCTACGAGCAGTACTTC
CDR3: CASSFGLAGSYEQYF
J: TRBJ2-7
size: .
D: TRBD2
V: TRBV5-1

DNA: TGCAGCGTAGAATTTTCGCTAGCGGGGGCCGGGGACATTCAGTACTTC
CDR3: CSVEFSLAGAGDIQYF
J: TRBJ2-4
size: .
D: TRBD2
V: TRBV29-1

DNA: TGTGCCAGCAACTTAGGGACTAGTTACAGTGAGCAGTTCTTC
CDR3: CASNLGTSYSEQFF
J: TRBJ2-1
size: .
D: TRBD2
V: TRBV11-2

DNA: TGTGCCAGCAGGGATATAGGGAACCCCACAGATACGCAGTGTTTT
CDR3: CASRDIGNPTDTQCF
J: TRBJ2-3
size: .
D: .
V: TRBV6-5

DNA: TGTGCTAGCAGTTACTCGAAGGGCCGCGATGCGGGGAATCAGCCCCAGCATTTT
CDR3: CASSYSKGRDAGNQPQHF
J: TRBJ1-5
size: .
D: .
V: TRBV6-6

DNA: TGTACCAGCAGTTACCGGGGGAGCACAGATACTCAGTATTTT
CDR3: CTSSYRGSTDTQYF
J: TRBJ2-3
size: .
D: .
V: TRBV6-6

DNA: TGTGCCACCAGAGATTCCATGGCAGATACGCAGTATTTT
CDR3: CATRDSMADTQYF
J: TRBJ2-3
size: .
D: .
V: TRBV24-1

DNA: TGTGCCAGCAGTTCTCGACTAGCGGCGAATTACGAGCAATACTTC
CDR3: CASSSRLAANYEQYF
J: TRBJ2-7
size: .
D: TRBD2
V: TRBV11-2

DNA: TGTGCCACAGGGAGGGTAAGCACAGATACGCAGTATTTT
CDR3: CATGRVSTDTQYF
J: TRBJ2-3
size: .
D: TRBD2
V: TRBV13

DNA: TGTGCTAACAGGCCAGCGTACGCCGCGGGGGAGCAGTACTTC
CDR3: CANRPAYAAGEQYF
J: TRBJ2-7
size: .
D: .
V: TRBV12-3/TRBV12-4

DNA: TGTGTCGGCAGTCAAACAGCTGGGGCCAACGTCCTGACTTTC
CDR3: CVGSQTAGANVLTF
J: TRBJ2-6
size: .
D: .
V: TRBV11-2

DNA: TGTGTCAGCAGTTACTCTCACGGGAAAGAGACCCAGTACTTC
CDR3: CVSSYSHGKETQYF
J: TRBJ2-5
size: .
D: .
V: TRBV6-5

DNA: TGTGCCAGCAGTTTATATAGGGGGGGGCACAATGAGCAGTTCTTC
CDR3: CASSLYRGGHNEQFF
J: TRBJ2-1
size: few
D: .
V: TRBV12-3/TRBV12-4

DNA: TGTGCTAGCAATGAAAGGGACTGGACGTACAGCAATCAGCCCCAGCATTTT
CDR3: CASNERDWTYSNQPQHF
J: TRBJ1-5
size: .
D: .
V: TRBV6-1

DNA: TGCAGCGTGGGAGGGCGAGGGATCCAGTCCCAGCATTTT
CDR3: CSVGGRGIQSQHF
J: TRBJ1-5
size: .
D: .
V: TRBV29-1

DNA: TGTGCCATCAGCTGGACTGGCGGAAACAATGAGCAGTCCTTC
CDR3: CAISWTGGNNEQSF
J: TRBJ2-1
size: .
D: .
V: TRBV11-2

DNA: TGCAGTGCTAGAGCCCGTGGGGGGGGCCCCCAGCATTTT
CDR3: CSARARGGGPQHF
J: TRBJ1-5
size: many
D: .
V: TRBV20-1

DNA: TGTACCAACAGCGCCAACCCAGCAATGAATACTGAAGCTTTCTTT
CDR3: CTNSANPAMNTEAFF
J: TRBJ1-1
size: .
D: .
V: TRBV11-2

DNA: TGTGCCAGTAGCCCCACATACTACAGGACTGGCTACACCTTC
CDR3: CASSPTYYRTGYTF
J: TRBJ1-2
size: .
D: .
V: TRBV12-3/TRBV12-4

DNA: TGCGCCAGCAGTGATGCTGGGAGGGATACACAGTATTTT
CDR3: CASSDAGRDTQYF
J: TRBJ2-3
size: .
D: TRBD2
V: TRBV10-1

DNA: TGCAGCGTGATTAGCGGTTTTTCTTACTATGAGCACTTCTTC
CDR3: CSVISGFSYYEHFF
J: TRBJ2-1
size: .
D: .
V: TRBV29-1

DNA: TGTGCCAGCAGTTACTCCCGGAGGGCAGATACGCAGTATTTT
CDR3: CASSYSRRADTQYF
J: TRBJ2-3
size: .
D: .
V: TRBV6-5

DNA: TGTGACAGCAGTACTTCCCAGGGGGTGTCGGAGACCCAGTACTTC
CDR3: CDSSTSQGVSETQYF
J: TRBJ2-5
size: .
D: TRBD1
V: TRBV2

DNA: TGTGCCCGGAGTGTAGGTGCGTTCAACAATGAGCAGTTCTTC
CDR3: CARSVGAFNNEQFF
J: TRBJ2-1
size: .
D: .
V: TRBV30

DNA: TGCAACGATGGGGGGGACTCCCACTACAATGAGCAGTTCTTC
CDR3: CNDGGDSHYNEQFF
J: TRBJ2-1
size: .
D: TRBD2
V: TRBV29-1

DNA: TGTGCCAGCAGTACGGGACAGGGTAACGGGGAGCTGTTATTT
CDR3: CASSTGQGNGELLF
J: TRBJ2-2
size: .
D: TRBD1
V: TRBV7-3

DNA: TGCGCCAGCAGCCACACCGGACTAAGAGCGGTAACTAACGCCAATGAGCAGTTCTTC
CDR3: CASSHTGLRAVTNANEQFF
J: TRBJ2-1
size: .
D: .
V: TRBV4-1

DNA: TGTGCCAGCAGCAATGAAGGCGCATCCTACGAACAGTACTTC
CDR3: CASSNEGASYEQYF
J: TRBJ2-7
size: .
D: .
V: TRBV4-2

DNA: TGTGCCAGCAGCTCCGACTGGAGGAGCACAGATACGCAGTATTTT
CDR3: CASSSDWRSTDTQYF
J: TRBJ2-3
size: few
D: .
V: TRBV7-8

DNA: TGTGCCAGCGGTCCCCGGCGGGGTCGGTCTGGAAACACCATATATTTT
CDR3: CASGPRRGRSGNTIYF
J: TRBJ1-3
size: .
D: .
V: TRBV6-6

DNA: TGCAGTGCTCCGGGACTGGCGGGCTGCGAGCAGTACTTC
CDR3: CSAPGLAGCEQYF
J: TRBJ2-7
size: .
D: .
V: TRBV20-1

DNA: TGTGCCTCTGGACACAATGAGCAGTTCTTC
CDR3: CASGHNEQFF
J: TRBJ2-1
size: many
D: .
V: TRBV30

DNA: TGTGCCAGCAGCTTAGAAGGGGGGGCGAACACTGAAGCTTTCTTT
CDR3: CASSLEGGANTEAFF
J: TRBJ1-1
size: medium-sized
D: .
V: TRBV11-2

DNA: TGTGCCAACAGCTTCCGACAAAGAACCGGGGAGCCGTTTTTT
CDR3: CANSFRQRTGEPFF
J: TRBJ2-2
size: few
D: .
V: TRBV11-3